Below are 3 T cell receptor beta chains sequenced from a single sample in a study of TIL therapy for anti-PD-1-resistant metastatic lung cancer. The sample's time point: pre-treatment sample, taken before nivolumab and TIL therapy. Tumor tissue came from excised metastases, mostly pleural nodules or supraclavicular lymph nodes. Sequencing used immunoSEQ v3. Method: immunoSEQ multiplex PCR; TCRdb's copy keeps in-frame clones and lacks some. Among some 8,100 clones listed, approximately 73% were seen once. Material: tumor tissue, obtained at baseline. These receptors originate from a person aged 25 to 80 with non-small cell lung cancer.

V is TRBV9 and J is TRBJ2-7; possibly TRBD1 for D (5 bases). The CDR3 contains 13 residues. Germline V gene sequence: CDR1 SGDLS, CDR2 YYNGEE. Trimming removed 3 bases at V and 4 bases at J, with 11 bases between. CDR3 sequence (DNA): TGTGCCAGCAGCGCAGGGAACCTTTACGAGCAGTACTTC. This codes for CASSAGNLYEQYF.

This chain uses TRBV6-5 with TRBJ1-4; D perhaps matches TRBD1 (5 bases). Germline V CDR1 and CDR2: MNHEY, SVGAGI. The CDR3 has 15 amino acids. Trimming removed 3 bases at V and 5 bases at J, with 13 bases between. DNA of the CDR3: TGTGCCAGCAGTTATTATGGGACGGGGAATGAAAAACTGTTTTTT. The encoded protein is CASSYYGTGNEKLFF.

The chain couples TRBV6-5 to TRBJ1-1; maybe TRBD1 (5 bases). The germline CDR1 and CDR2 sequences are MNHEY and SVGAGI. The V gene lost 5 bases and the J gene lost 8 bases, with 21 bases spanning the gap. The CDR3 length is 15 residues. The CDR3, as DNA: TGTGCCAGCAGTCGGTATTGGGGGAAAAATACCGAAGCTTTCTTT. Translated: CASSRYWGKNTEAFF.